This T cell receptor beta chain was identified in a study of T cell clones after liver transplantation. V was shortened by 3 bases and J by 4 bases, with 12 bases between the two germline ends. Germline V gene data show CDR1 as MGHRA and CDR2 as YSYEKL. The CDR3 loop spans 14 amino acids. TCRdb's table, derived via immunoSEQ multiplex PCR, lists solely in-frame clones and lacks some. The profile covers about 33,000 clones, with around 94% appearing a single time and roughly a quarter taken by the ten largest. The source material was CD8+ T cells from blood, sampled 12 months after liver transplant. The TCR originated in a human patient who received a liver transplant. The graft donor may be the source of some T cells. The gene calls are TRBV4-1 and TRBJ1-2; D may be TRBD1 (6 bases). CDR3 in amino acids: CASSHTDRIYGYTF. Written as DNA, the CDR3 is TGCGCCAGCAGCCACACGGACAGAATCTATGGCTACACCTTC.